This note documents a single TCR beta chain sequence. In the authors' workflow: Nucleated cell number was recorded as an estimate derived from reference gene primer amplification. Sequencing used immunoSEQ multiplex PCR; TCRdb keeps in-frame clones, though not all of them. V and J calls and clone size come straight from that table; D and trimming were deduced from the DNA. The data show some 30,000 clones, about four fifths seen once. This sample is part of a study of blood T cell repertoires in COVID-19. Study-wide context: The cDNA or gDNA used as material had been derived from T cells, B-cell-depleted T cells, or PBMCs.

Per germline, CDR1 SGHRS and CDR2 YFSETQ. This CDR3 region has 15 residues. Trimming removed 0 bases from V and 3 bases from J, with 10 bases in between. The TCR sequence derives from a man older than 75 with active COVID-19. Sequences were obtained from peripheral blood. This chain uses TRBV5-1 with TRBJ2-1; no firm D call. The CDR3: CASSLVSGGYNEQFF. For the CDR3, the DNA is TGCGCCAGCAGCTTGGTAAGTGGCGGCTACAATGAGCAGTTCTTC.